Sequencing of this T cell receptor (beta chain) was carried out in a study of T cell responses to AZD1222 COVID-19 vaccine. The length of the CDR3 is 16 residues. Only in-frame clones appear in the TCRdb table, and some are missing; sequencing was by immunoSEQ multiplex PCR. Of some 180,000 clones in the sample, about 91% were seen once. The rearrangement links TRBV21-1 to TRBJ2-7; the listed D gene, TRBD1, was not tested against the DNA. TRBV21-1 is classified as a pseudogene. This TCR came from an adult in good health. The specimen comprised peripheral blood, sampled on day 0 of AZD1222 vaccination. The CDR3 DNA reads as TGTGCCACCACAAAAAAAACGCGCCCGGACAGGGATGAGCAGTACTTC. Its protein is CATTKKTRPDRDEQYF.